The entry below gives a single T cell receptor beta chain sequence along with its context. In its sample, this clone was seen a few times. The target of this receptor is not known. Base quality data are lacking; no much larger clone is found one base away. The data belong to a study of blood T cell repertoires in COVID-19 (dated by TCRdb to between 2020 and 2021). In the study overall: Collaborator samples came from the United States, Italy and Spain and covered acute and convalescent phases of COVID-19. A de-identified subject ID, COVID-19 status, age in years and sex were almost always included in the sample metadata. The material from the prospective study consisted of cDNA or gDNA derived from T cells, B-cell-depleted T cells, or PBMCs. The samples were drawn from two sources: the first 160 participants of the ongoing ImmuneRACE study, and fewer than 1,500 subjects contributed by 6 global collaborators. The dataset comprised deeply sampled blood TCRbeta repertoires from subjects exposed to, actively infected with, or recovered from COVID-19. Where available, HLA class I and class II types were taken from metadata supplied by the sample provider and were not determined by assay-based typing. The repertoires were released in a freely available public database meant as a resource for research on the immune response to SARS-CoV-2.

Beyond this particular receptor, the publication reports: How much clinical and demographic metadata was included differed by source and by participant, and the metadata was provided uncurated.

Collaborating institutions collected whole blood in K2EDTA tubes following their own protocols. For TCRbeta analysis, collaborator samples were shipped as frozen whole blood, as isolated PBMCs, or as DNA extracted from either sample type. TCRbeta CDR3 regions were amplified from genomic DNA by means of the immunoSEQ Assay, a bias-controlled multiplex PCR. In the source study's methods: The number of nucleated cells in each sample was estimated from the amplification of reference gene primers within the assay. Sequence reads were collapsed and filtered to measure the absolute abundance of every unique TCRbeta CDR3 rearrangement. For each sample, productive Simpson clonality was calculated by taking the square root of Simpson's diversity index across productive rearrangements. TCRdb limited this immuneACCESS table to in-frame rearrangements with V and J called. A share of clones is missing; checked studies link under half to unresolved V genes, and the rest is unexplained. V, J and clone size derive from that table, while D and trimming were established from the DNA sequence. For this sample the table gives almost 100,000 clones, of which about nine tenths were detected only once. The ten biggest clones cover 9% to 12% of the sample.

Sequenced material: peripheral blood. The receptor comes from a man aged 45 to 65 with acute or convalescent COVID-19.

The DNA sequence is TGTGCCAGCAGCTTCTCAGGGGAGTTCGGTGGCTACACCTTC. Its translation reads: CASSFSGEFGGYTF. The sequence links TRBV7-6 to TRBJ1-2, with TRBD1 as a weak D call on 6 bases. Trimming removed 3 bases from V and 7 bases from J, leaving 15 bases between the germline ends. The CDR3, cysteine through phenylalanine, is 14 amino acids long. The entry retains the CDR3 DNA only, 42 bases that are in frame from base 1. The germline V gene gives CDR1 as SGHVS and CDR2 as FNYEAQ.